Here is one T cell receptor beta chain with its context. The antigen remains unidentified. This specimen comes from a study of shared clonotypes between healthy human individuals. Across the whole study: The cohort comprised a couple of women and a few men. Their ages spanned 18 to 49 years.

Germline CDR1 and CDR2: LGHNA and YSLEER. The V end lost 0 bases, the J end lost 9 bases, and 17 bases lay between the germline ends. The CDR3 totals 15 residues. Points from the study as a whole: Generation probabilities of non-shared clonotypes were lower (relative to those shared by all four donors).

In the authors' workflow: Filtering of immunoSEQ junctional sequences could not match full-length read filtering. Libraries were prepared by immunoSEQ multiplex PCR; TCRdb keeps only in-frame clonotypes and omits some of them. V, J and clone size were drawn from that table, and D and trimming were deduced from the DNA. This table holds about 690,000 clones, less than 95% found once. CD8 memory pooled CD45RO+ cells and CCR7-negative CD45RA+ TemRA cells. The sequenced sample consisted of memory CD8+ T cells from PBMCs. The subset here: CD45RO+ cells pooled with CCR7-negative TemRA cells. The chain employs TRBV4-3 and TRBJ1-1; tentatively, D is TRBD1 (6 bases). The sequence was collected from a young man in good health. Some clones in this sample may be carry-over from other donors' samples. CDR3 nucleotides: TGCGCCAGCAGCCAAGATGGGGGCGGCCGAGGGAAAGCTTTCTTT. It codes for CASSQDGGGRGKAFF.